These 23 T cell receptor beta chains share one sample of origin, sequenced in a study of cytomegalovirus exposure and HLA in healthy donors. Primers included in the PCR were 60 Vbeta and 13 Jbeta primers. Only in-frame clones appear in the TCRdb table, and some are missing; sequencing was by immunoSEQ multiplex PCR. The sample comprises approximately 150,000 clones, 75% to 85% of which are singletons, and approximately 6.7% rests with the top ten. Sequenced: PBMCs. The receptors were sampled from a young man in good health and CMV-seropositive.

This clone was observed once. The chain is built from TRBV7-8 and TRBJ2-7, with TRBD2 matching 14 bases. The CDR3 totals 18 residues. Per the germline V gene, CDR1 is SGHVS and CDR2 is FQNEAQ. The V and J ends lost 3 bases and 0 bases, in that order; junction bases with no gene match: 7. CDR3 sequence (DNA): TGTGCCAGCAGCTTTGGGACTAGCGGGGGCTATTCCTCCTACGAGCAGTACTTC. Protein product: CASSFGTSGGYSSYEQYF.

Only one count was recorded for this clone. The chain carries TRBV10-3 and TRBJ1-2; 10 positions agree with TRBD1. This CDR3 comprises 15 residues. V gave up 3 bases and J gave up 2 bases; unmatched junction bases: 3. The germline V gene encodes CDR1 ENHRY and CDR2 SYGVKD. For the CDR3, the DNA is TGTGCCATCAGTGATTCGGGACAGGGGAACTATGGCTACACCTTC. It yields the protein CAISDSGQGNYGYTF.

This chain connects TRBV7-2 to TRBJ1-1; D ambiguous. The V gene's germline CDR1 is SGHTA and CDR2 FQGNSA. V was pared by 5 bases and J by 1 base, with 14 bases between. CDR3 length: 15 amino acids. CDR3 DNA sequence: TGTGCCAGCAGCATACCCGGACGGGGGAACACTGAAGCTTTCTTT. The encoded protein is CASSIPGRGNTEAFF.

The J gene is TRBJ2-1, the V gene TRBV28; weak D call: TRBD2 (5 bases). Germline V CDR1 and CDR2: MDHEN, SYDVKM. This CDR3 has 16 amino acids. Trimming removed 5 bases from V and 1 base from J, with 15 bases in between. The CDR3 is CASSPSRTVSYNEQFF. The CDR3, as DNA: TGTGCCAGCAGTCCTTCAAGGACTGTATCCTACAATGAGCAGTTCTTC.

The J gene is TRBJ2-5, the V gene TRBV28; D not resolved. CDR3 length equals 13 residues. Per the germline V gene, CDR1 is MDHEN and CDR2 is SYDVKM. The V and J ends lost 3 bases and 5 bases respectively, with 10 bases between them. CDR3 DNA sequence: TGTGCCAGCAGTTTGGAACAGACGGAGACCCAGTACTTC. It is translated as CASSLEQTETQYF.

This clone was picked up one time. V usage is TRBV6-1 and J usage is TRBJ1-1, with no clear D. The V end lost 7 bases, the J end lost 7 bases, and 19 bases lay between the germline ends. This CDR3 is 14 amino acids long. CDR1 is MNHNS and CDR2 is SASEGT in the germline V gene. The CDR3 sequence: CASIDRWALGEAFF. CDR3 bases: TGTGCCAGCATCGATCGTTGGGCTCTGGGTGAAGCTTTCTTT.

The V gene is TRBV21-1, the J gene TRBJ2-1; TRBD2, the table's D call, lacks a check against the DNA. TRBV21-1 is given as a pseudogene. The CDR3 totals 16 residues. CDR3 in DNA: TGTGCCAGCAGCAAGATGCGGCGGAGGCGAGACAATGAGCAGTTCTTC. This gives the protein CASSKMRRRRDNEQFF.

The chain links TRBV2 to TRBJ1-6; a weak D match, TRBD1 (6 bases). In germline, CDR1 is SNHLY, CDR2 FYNNEI. V was trimmed by 8 bases and J by 7 bases, leaving 12 bases between them. The CDR3 has 13 residues. CDR3 nucleotide sequence: TGTGCCAGCGGGAGGGGGGGAAATTCACCCCTCCACTTT. This sequence encodes CASGRGGNSPLHF.

The chain links TRBV19 to TRBJ2-3; 7 bases are shared with TRBD1. V lost 1 base to trimming and J lost 3 bases; unmatched junction nucleotides: 10. The germline V gene has CDR1 LNHDA and CDR2 SQIVND (reference sequence). The CDR3 sequence is 17 residues long. The CDR3 reads CASSIVGGRTITDTQYF. CDR3 sequence (DNA): TGTGCCAGTAGTATAGTAGGGGGCAGGACCATAACAGATACGCAGTATTTT.

This chain joins TRBV7-9 and TRBJ2-1; 10 positions match TRBD1. Germline V gene data show CDR1 as SEHNR and CDR2 as FQNEAQ (reference sequence). The CDR3 is 16 residues long. Losses at the gene ends were 4 bases for V and 5 bases for J; bases not matched to a gene: 8. The CDR3 is CASSSSPGQGHNEQFF. CDR3 DNA: TGTGCCAGCAGCTCCAGCCCGGGACAGGGGCACAATGAGCAGTTCTTC.

This chain's CDR3 is CASSQLSGTGTYEQYF. The CDR3 nucleotides are TGTGCCAGCAGCCAACTATCCGGGACAGGGACCTACGAGCAGTACTTC. V usage is TRBV14 and J usage is TRBJ2-7; 9 bases align to TRBD1. With 2 bases clipped from V and 2 bases from J, the junction kept 7 bases outside the gene matches. The CDR3 spans 16 residues. Germline V gene lookup returns CDR1 SGHDN and CDR2 FVKESK.

The chain is built from TRBV27 and TRBJ1-5, with D tentatively TRBD1 (6 bases). V dropped 6 bases and J dropped 0 bases, with 9 bases sitting between them. This CDR3 contains 14 residues. Germline CDR1 and CDR2: MNHEY and SMNVEV (reference sequence). As DNA, the CDR3 is TGTGCCAGCAGAAGGACAGTTAGCAATCAGCCCCAGCATTTT. It translates to CASRRTVSNQPQHF.

This chain connects TRBV4-1 to TRBJ2-2; TRBD1 might be the D (5 bases). The CDR3 runs 14 residues. Germline CDR1 and CDR2: MGHRA and YSYEKL. Trimming removed 5 bases at V and 7 bases at J, with 14 bases between. CDR3 DNA: TGCGCCAGCAGCTCCCGACAGCTTAACGGGGAGCTGTTTTTT. It encodes CASSSRQLNGELFF.

This chain joins TRBV5-6 and TRBJ2-6; tentatively, D is TRBD2 (5 bases). This CDR3 region has 17 residues. Per the germline V gene, CDR1 is SGHDT and CDR2 is YYEEEE. Trimming took off 3 bases at V and 0 bases at J, with 13 bases between the two ends. CDR3 sequence: CASSYSSGVSGANVLTF. CDR3 DNA sequence: TGTGCCAGCAGCTACTCTTCCGGGGTCTCTGGGGCCAACGTCCTGACTTTC.

In regard to this clone: Its ends do not fully match the called genes, so a read error is possible. The rearrangement uses TRBV15 and TRBJ2-7; 9 bases fit TRBD2. The CDR3 has 19 residues. CDR1 is LNHNV and CDR2 is YYDKDF in the germline V gene (reference sequence). CDR3 sequence (DNA): TGTGCCACCAGCAGGTTACCCCGAGTGCTAGCGGGACGCTCCTACGAGCAGTATTTC. It is translated as CATSRLPRVLAGRSYEQYF.

The table lists this clone with a few counts. V and J are TRBV7-3 and TRBJ2-2; TRBD1 matches at 10 bases. With V trimmed by 1 base and J by 7 bases, 6 bases remained unmatched. The CDR3 consists of 16 residues. Germline V gene lookup returns CDR1 SGHTA and CDR2 FQGTGA. CDR3 protein: CASSLIPGQGSGELFF. The CDR3 coding sequence is TGTGCCAGCAGCTTAATTCCGGGACAGGGGAGCGGGGAGCTGTTTTTT. The variable domain in full, with the rest retrieved from reference TRBV7-3 and TRBJ2-2, is GAGVSQTPSNKVTEKGKYVELRCDPISGHTALYWYRQSLGQGPEFLIYFQGTGAADDSGLPNDRFFAVRPEGSVSTLKIQRTERGDSAVYLCASSLIPGQGSGELFFGEGSRLTVL.

This sequence joins TRBV4-1 and TRBJ2-7, with 9 bases lining up with TRBD1. V shed 6 bases and J 2 bases; nucleotides not matched to a gene: 8. The CDR3 contains 15 residues. CDR1 is MGHRA and CDR2 is YSYEKL in the germline V gene. DNA of the CDR3: TGCGCCAGCAGTCGAACAGGGGGCGGCACCTACGAGCAGTACTTC. Translation: CASSRTGGGTYEQYF.

The chain combines TRBV27 with TRBJ1-4; 10 bases fit TRBD1. With 2 bases clipped from V and 8 bases from J, the junction kept 5 bases outside the gene matches. Per germline, CDR1 MNHEY and CDR2 SMNVEV (reference sequence). The CDR3 is 15 amino acids. The CDR3 coding sequence is TGTGCCAGCAGTTTAGGACAGGGGGGTTGGGAAAAACTGTTTTTT. Translating gives CASSLGQGGWEKLFF.

The DNA of the CDR3 is TGTGCCAGCAGCTCGGGGGTCGGCTACACCTTC. It encodes CASSSGVGYTF. The chain uses TRBV11-3 and TRBJ1-2; D is perhaps TRBD1 (5 bases). Germline V gives CDR1 SGHNT, CDR2 YENEEA. The V gene lost 4 bases and the J gene lost 8 bases, with 8 bases spanning the gap. This CDR3 region has 11 residues.

This clone was recorded once. The chain uses TRBV6-6 and TRBJ2-7, with TRBD2 as a possible D gene (5 bases). V lost 4 bases and J 3 bases, leaving 7 bases between the germline ends. In germline, CDR1 is MNHNY, CDR2 SVGAGI (reference sequence). This CDR3 is built from 12 residues. The CDR3 DNA follows: TGTGCCAGCAGTTCCGAGGGCTACGAGCAGTACTTC. Translation: CASSSEGYEQYF.

The chain carries TRBV6-5 and TRBJ2-7, with 7 bases fitting TRBD1. Germline trimming cut 1 base from V and 5 bases from J; bases unmatched to any gene: 2. The CDR3 consists of 13 residues. CDR1 and CDR2 from the germline V gene are MNHEY and SVGAGI. The CDR3: CASSYYRGHEQYF. The CDR3 DNA sequence: TGTGCCAGCAGTTACTACAGGGGACACGAGCAGTACTTC.

This chain links TRBV6-1 with TRBJ2-2; 12 bases align to TRBD2. The CDR3 has 15 residues. Looked up from germline, CDR1 is MNHNS and CDR2 is SASEGT. V trimming: 3 bases; J trimming: 4 bases; junction bases outside the gene matches: 0. DNA for the CDR3: TGTGCCAGCAGTGAGACTAGCGGGGGCACCGGGGAGCTGTTTTTT. It yields the protein CASSETSGGTGELFF.

The gene calls are TRBV6-1 and TRBJ2-2; TRBD2 aligns across 8 bases. CDR3 length: 17 residues. Germline V lookup: CDR1 MNHNS, CDR2 SASEGT. V trimming: 0 bases; J trimming: 1 base; junction bases outside the gene matches: 4. The CDR3 bases are TGTGCCAGCAGTGAAGCGCGGGGGGAGCTGAACACCGGGGAGCTGTTTTTT. Translating gives CASSEARGELNTGELFF.